A selection of T cell receptor beta chains follows, all from one sample in a study of CD8+ T cells in alopecia areata. TCRdb's table, derived via immunoSEQ multiplex PCR, lists solely in-frame clones and lacks some. The data hold about 5,500 clones, with approximately 60% observed a single time. Sequencing used skin, obtained at week 0. Receptors were obtained from a human donor with alopecia areata. Both conserved end residues are part of each CDR3. A D gene is named only where the DNA matches it firmly. Clone size appears in some rows only: once, few, many, or a class for an expanded clone.

V gene: TRBV11-2; clone size: .; J gene: TRBJ2-2; D gene: .; CDR3 DNA: TGTGCCAGCAGCTTAGGGACTACCACAACCGGGGAGCTGTTTTTT; CDR3 protein: CASSLGTTTTGELFF
V gene: TRBV6-1; clone size: .; J gene: TRBJ2-2; D gene: TRBD2; CDR3 DNA: TGTGCCAGCCATTCCATAGCGGGAAGCGGGGAGCTGTTTTTT; CDR3 protein: CASHSIAGSGELFF
V gene: TRBV5-1; clone size: .; J gene: TRBJ1-1; D gene: .; CDR3 DNA: TGCGCCAGCAGTCCCCAGGGAATGAACACTGAAGCTTTCTTT; CDR3 protein: CASSPQGMNTEAFF
V gene: TRBV6-1; clone size: .; J gene: TRBJ2-7; D gene: TRBD1; CDR3 DNA: TGTGCCAGCAGGACAGGGTCACTATACGAGCAGTACTTC; CDR3 protein: CASRTGSLYEQYF
V gene: TRBV6-5; clone size: few; J gene: TRBJ2-1; D gene: TRBD2; CDR3 DNA: TGTGCCAGCAGTTATCGGGGGGGGGCCACGGAGCAGTTCTTC; CDR3 protein: CASSYRGGATEQFF
V gene: TRBV4-3; clone size: .; J gene: TRBJ2-3; D gene: .; CDR3 DNA: TGCGCCAGCAGCAAGCTAGCACCCGGAACAGATACGCAGTATTTT; CDR3 protein: CASSKLAPGTDTQYF
V gene: TRBV15; clone size: once; J gene: TRBJ2-5; D gene: .; CDR3 DNA: TGTGCCACCAGCAGAGATGGCGGTTCGGGTGGGGAGACCCAGTACTTC; CDR3 protein: CATSRDGGSGGETQYF
V gene: TRBV2; clone size: few; J gene: TRBJ2-3; D gene: .; CDR3 DNA: TGTGCCAGCAGTGCGCGGGGGCAGACAGATACGCAGTATTTT; CDR3 protein: CASSARGQTDTQYF
V gene: TRBV19; clone size: few; J gene: TRBJ2-7; D gene: .; CDR3 DNA: TGTGCCACCTCCCCAGGCCGAACCTACGAGCAGTACTTC; CDR3 protein: CATSPGRTYEQYF
V gene: TRBV7-9; clone size: .; J gene: TRBJ2-7; D gene: TRBD2; CDR3 DNA: TGTGCCAGCAGCTTAGGGACTAGCGGGCGCCGGGTATACTACGAGCAGTACTTC; CDR3 protein: CASSLGTSGRRVYYEQYF
V gene: TRBV11-3; clone size: few; J gene: TRBJ2-1; D gene: .; CDR3 DNA: TGTGCCAGCAGCTTAAGGTACCTATCCTACAATGAGCAGTTCTTC; CDR3 protein: CASSLRYLSYNEQFF
V gene: TRBV27; clone size: .; J gene: TRBJ1-6; D gene: TRBD1; CDR3 DNA: TGTGCCAGCAGTTTGACCGGGACAGGGGGGTCACCCCTCCACTTT; CDR3 protein: CASSLTGTGGSPLHF
V gene: TRBV4-1; clone size: .; J gene: TRBJ1-1; D gene: TRBD1; CDR3 DNA: TGCGCCAGCAGCCAAGCTGTGACAGGGGTAACTGAAGCTTTCTTT; CDR3 protein: CASSQAVTGVTEAFF
V gene: TRBV27; clone size: few; J gene: TRBJ1-6; D gene: TRBD1; CDR3 DNA: TGTGCCAGCAGTTTAAAAGTCGCACAGGGGGCGTATAATTCACCCCTCCACTTT; CDR3 protein: CASSLKVAQGAYNSPLHF
V gene: TRBV6-1; clone size: once; J gene: TRBJ2-7; D gene: .; CDR3 DNA: TGTGCCAGCAACAATTACGAGCAGTACTTC; CDR3 protein: CASNNYEQYF
V gene: TRBV12-5; clone size: .; J gene: TRBJ2-1; D gene: .; CDR3 DNA: TGTGCTAGTGCTTTGCCCATTCGTGAGCAGTTCTTC; CDR3 protein: CASALPIREQFF
V gene: TRBV10-3; clone size: .; J gene: TRBJ2-1; D gene: .; CDR3 DNA: TGTGCCATCAGTGAGGGGGTGGCGGAGCAGTTCTTC; CDR3 protein: CAISEGVAEQFF
V gene: TRBV19; clone size: .; J gene: TRBJ1-5; D gene: TRBD1; CDR3 DNA: TGTGCCAGTAGTCCAGGGGGCTTGGACAATCAGCCCCAGCATTTT; CDR3 protein: CASSPGGLDNQPQHF
V gene: TRBV29-1; clone size: few; J gene: TRBJ1-1; D gene: .; CDR3 DNA: TGCAGCGTTTATGTAGGGGGGGGAACTGAAGCTTTCTTT; CDR3 protein: CSVYVGGGTEAFF
V gene: TRBV5-6; clone size: .; J gene: TRBJ2-5; D gene: .; CDR3 DNA: TGTGCCAGCAGCCCCCAAGGAGGCGACCACCAAGAGACCCAGTACTTC; CDR3 protein: CASSPQGGDHQETQYF